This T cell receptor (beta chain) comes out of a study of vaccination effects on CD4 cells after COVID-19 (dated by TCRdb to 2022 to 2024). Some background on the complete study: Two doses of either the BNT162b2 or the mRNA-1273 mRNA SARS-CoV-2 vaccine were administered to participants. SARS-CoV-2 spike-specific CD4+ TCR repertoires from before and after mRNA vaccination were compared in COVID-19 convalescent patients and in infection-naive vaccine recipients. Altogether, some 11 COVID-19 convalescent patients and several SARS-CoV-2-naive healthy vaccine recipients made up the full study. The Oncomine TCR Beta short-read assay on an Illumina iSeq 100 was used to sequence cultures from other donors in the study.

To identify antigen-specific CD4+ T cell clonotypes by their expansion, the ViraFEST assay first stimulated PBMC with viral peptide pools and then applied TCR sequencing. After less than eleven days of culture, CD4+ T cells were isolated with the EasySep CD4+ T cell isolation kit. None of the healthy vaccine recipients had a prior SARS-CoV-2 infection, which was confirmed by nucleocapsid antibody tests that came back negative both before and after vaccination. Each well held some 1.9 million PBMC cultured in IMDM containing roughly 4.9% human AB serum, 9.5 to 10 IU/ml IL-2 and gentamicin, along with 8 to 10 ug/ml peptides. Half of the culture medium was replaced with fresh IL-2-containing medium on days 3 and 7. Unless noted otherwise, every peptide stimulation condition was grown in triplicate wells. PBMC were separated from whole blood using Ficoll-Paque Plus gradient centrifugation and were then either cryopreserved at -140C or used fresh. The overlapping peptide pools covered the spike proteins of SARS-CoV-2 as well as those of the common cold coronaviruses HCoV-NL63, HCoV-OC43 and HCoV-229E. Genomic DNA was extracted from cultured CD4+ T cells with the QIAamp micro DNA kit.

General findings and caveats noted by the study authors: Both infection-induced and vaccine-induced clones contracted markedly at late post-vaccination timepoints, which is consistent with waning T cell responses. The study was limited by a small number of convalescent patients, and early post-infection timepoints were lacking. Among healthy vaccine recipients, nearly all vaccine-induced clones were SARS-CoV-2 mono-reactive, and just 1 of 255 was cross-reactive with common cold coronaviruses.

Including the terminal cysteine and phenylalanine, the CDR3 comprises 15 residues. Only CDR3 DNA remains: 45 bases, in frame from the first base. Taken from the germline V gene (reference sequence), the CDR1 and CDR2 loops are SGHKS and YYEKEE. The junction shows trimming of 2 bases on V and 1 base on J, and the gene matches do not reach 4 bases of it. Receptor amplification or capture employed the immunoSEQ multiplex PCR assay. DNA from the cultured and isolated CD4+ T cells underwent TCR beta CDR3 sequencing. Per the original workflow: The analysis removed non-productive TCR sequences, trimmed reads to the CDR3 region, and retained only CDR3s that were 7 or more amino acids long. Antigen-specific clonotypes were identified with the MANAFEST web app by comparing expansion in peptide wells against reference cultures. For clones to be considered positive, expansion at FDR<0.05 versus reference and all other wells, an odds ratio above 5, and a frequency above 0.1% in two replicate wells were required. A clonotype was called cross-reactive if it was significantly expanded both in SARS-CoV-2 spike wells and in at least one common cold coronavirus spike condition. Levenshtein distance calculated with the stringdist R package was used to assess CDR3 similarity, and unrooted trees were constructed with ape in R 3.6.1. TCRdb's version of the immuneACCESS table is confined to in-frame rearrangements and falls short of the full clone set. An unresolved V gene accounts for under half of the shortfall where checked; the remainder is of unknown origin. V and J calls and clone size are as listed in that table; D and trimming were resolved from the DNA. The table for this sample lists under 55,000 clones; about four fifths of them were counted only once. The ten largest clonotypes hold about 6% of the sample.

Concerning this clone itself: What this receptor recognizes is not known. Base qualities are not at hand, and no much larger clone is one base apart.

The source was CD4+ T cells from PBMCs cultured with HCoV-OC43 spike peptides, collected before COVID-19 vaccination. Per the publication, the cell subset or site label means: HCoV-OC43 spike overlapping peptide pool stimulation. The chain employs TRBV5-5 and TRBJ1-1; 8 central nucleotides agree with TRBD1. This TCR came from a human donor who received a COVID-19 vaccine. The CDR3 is CASSLWTGRNTEAFF. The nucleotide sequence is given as TGTGCCAGCAGCTTATGGACAGGGAGGAACACTGAAGCTTTCTTT.